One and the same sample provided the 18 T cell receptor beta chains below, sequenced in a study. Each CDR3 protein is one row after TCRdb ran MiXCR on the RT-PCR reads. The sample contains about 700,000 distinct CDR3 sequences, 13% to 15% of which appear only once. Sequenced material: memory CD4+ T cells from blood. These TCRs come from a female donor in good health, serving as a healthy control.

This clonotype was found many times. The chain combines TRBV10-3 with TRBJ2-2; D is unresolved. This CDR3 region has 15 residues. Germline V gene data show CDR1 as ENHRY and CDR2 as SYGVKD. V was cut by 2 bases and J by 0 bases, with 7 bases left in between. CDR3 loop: CAISEHSPNTGELFF. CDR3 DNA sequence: TGTGCCATCAGTGAGCACAGCCCGAACACCGGGGAGCTGTTTTTT.

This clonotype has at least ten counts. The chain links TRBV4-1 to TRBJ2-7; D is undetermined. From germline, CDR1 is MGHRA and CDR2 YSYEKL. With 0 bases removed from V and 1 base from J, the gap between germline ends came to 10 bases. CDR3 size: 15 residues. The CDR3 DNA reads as TGCGCCAGCAGCCAAGATGCCCGTCGATCCTACGAGCAGTACTTC. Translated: CASSQDARRSYEQYF.

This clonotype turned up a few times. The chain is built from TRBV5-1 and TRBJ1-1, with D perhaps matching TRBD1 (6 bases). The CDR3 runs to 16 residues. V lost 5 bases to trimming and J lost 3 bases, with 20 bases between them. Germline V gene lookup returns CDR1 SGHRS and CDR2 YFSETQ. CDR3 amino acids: CASSSPVPGAHTEAFF. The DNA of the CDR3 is TGCGCCAGCAGTTCTCCTGTTCCGGGGGCGCACACTGAAGCTTTCTTT.

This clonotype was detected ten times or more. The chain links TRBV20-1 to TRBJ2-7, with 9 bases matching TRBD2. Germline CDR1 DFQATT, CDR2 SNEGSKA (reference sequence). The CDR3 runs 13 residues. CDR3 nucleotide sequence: TGCAGCGTTATTAGCGGGAGTAGGCCCGAGCAGTACTTC. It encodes CSVISGSRPEQYF.

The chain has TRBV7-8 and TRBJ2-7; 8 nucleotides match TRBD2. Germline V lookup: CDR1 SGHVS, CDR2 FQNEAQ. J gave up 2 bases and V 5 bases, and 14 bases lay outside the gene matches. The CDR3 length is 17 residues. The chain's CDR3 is CASSLRGSGDLTYEQYF. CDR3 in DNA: TGTGCCAGCAGCCTAAGGGGTAGCGGGGACCTCACCTACGAGCAGTACTTC.

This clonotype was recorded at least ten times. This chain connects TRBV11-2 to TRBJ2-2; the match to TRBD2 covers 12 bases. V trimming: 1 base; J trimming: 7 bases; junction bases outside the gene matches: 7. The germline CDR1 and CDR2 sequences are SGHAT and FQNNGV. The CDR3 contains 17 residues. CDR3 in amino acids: CASSLGRLAGVHGELFF. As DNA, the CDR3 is TGTGCCAGCAGCTTAGGCCGACTAGCGGGAGTGCACGGGGAGCTGTTTTTT.

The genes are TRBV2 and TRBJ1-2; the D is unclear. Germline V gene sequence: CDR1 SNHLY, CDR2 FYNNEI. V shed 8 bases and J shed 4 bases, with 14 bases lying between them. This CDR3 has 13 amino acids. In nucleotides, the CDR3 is TGTGCCAGCCCTCCGACCCAGAGCTATGGCTACACCTTC. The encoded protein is CASPPTQSYGYTF.

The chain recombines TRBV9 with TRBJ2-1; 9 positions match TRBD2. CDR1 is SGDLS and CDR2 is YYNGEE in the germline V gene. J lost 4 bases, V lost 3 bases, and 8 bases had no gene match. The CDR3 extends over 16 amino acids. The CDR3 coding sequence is TGTGCCAGCAGCGAGGCCCCTAGCGGGGTGTACAATGAGCAGTTCTTC. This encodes CASSEAPSGVYNEQFF.

CDR3 DNA: TGTGCCAGCAGCACCCAGGGGGCAACGAACACCGGGGAGCTGTTTTTT. Translating it yields CASSTQGATNTGELFF. The chain recombines TRBV7-3 with TRBJ2-2; 8 bases match TRBD1. This CDR3 region has 16 residues. With V trimmed by 5 bases and J by 0 bases, 5 bases remained unmatched. The V gene's germline CDR1 is SGHTA and CDR2 FQGTGA.

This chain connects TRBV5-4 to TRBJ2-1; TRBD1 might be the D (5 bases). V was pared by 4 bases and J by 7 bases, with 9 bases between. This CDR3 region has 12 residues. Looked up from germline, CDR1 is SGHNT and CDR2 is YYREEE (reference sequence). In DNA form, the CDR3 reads TGTGCCAGCAGCACCAGGGAAAATGAGCAGTTCTTC. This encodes CASSTRENEQFF.

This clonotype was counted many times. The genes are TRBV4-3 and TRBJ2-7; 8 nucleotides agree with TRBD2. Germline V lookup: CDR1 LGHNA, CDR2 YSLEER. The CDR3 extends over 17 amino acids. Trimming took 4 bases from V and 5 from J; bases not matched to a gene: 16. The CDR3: CASSLAQGAGARNEQYF. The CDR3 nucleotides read TGCGCCAGCAGCCTCGCCCAGGGAGCGGGAGCTAGGAACGAGCAGTACTTC.

The CDR3: CASTPANSGGPPDTQYF. The CDR3 nucleotides are TGTGCCAGCACCCCTGCTAATAGCGGGGGGCCACCAGATACGCAGTATTTT. The genes are TRBV7-3 and TRBJ2-3; 10 bases line up with TRBD2. The V segment lost 7 bases and the J segment 4 bases; nucleotides outside the gene matches: 14. The germline V gene encodes CDR1 SGHTA and CDR2 FQGTGA. CDR3 length: 17 amino acids.

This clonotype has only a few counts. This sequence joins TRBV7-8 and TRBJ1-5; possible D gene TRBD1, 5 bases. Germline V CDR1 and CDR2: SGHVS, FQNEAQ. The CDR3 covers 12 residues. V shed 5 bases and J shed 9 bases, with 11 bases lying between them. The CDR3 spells CASSREGLPQHF. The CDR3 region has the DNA TGTGCCAGCAGCCGAGAGGGGTTGCCCCAGCATTTT. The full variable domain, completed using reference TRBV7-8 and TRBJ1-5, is GAGVSQSPRYKVAKRGQDVALRCDPISGHVSLFWYQQALGQGPEFLTYFQNEAQLDKSGLPSDRFFAERPEGSVSTLKIQRTQQEDSAVYLCASSREGLPQHFGDGTRLSIL.

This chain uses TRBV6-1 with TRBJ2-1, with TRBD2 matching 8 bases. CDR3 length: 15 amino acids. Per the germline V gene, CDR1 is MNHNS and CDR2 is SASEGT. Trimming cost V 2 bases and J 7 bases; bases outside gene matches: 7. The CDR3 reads CASSEPGTSSNEQFF. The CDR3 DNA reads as TGTGCCAGCAGTGAACCCGGGACTAGTAGTAATGAGCAGTTCTTC.

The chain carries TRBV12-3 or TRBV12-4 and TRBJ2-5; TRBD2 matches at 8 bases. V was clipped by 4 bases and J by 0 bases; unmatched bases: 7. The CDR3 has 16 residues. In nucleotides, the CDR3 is TGTGCCAGCAGTTGGAAACTAGCGGAGTACCAAGAGACCCAGTACTTC. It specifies CASSWKLAEYQETQYF.

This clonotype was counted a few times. CDR3 in amino acids: CASSFDGVEQYF. As DNA, the CDR3 is TGTGCCAGCAGCTTCGACGGGGTTGAGCAGTACTTC. The V call is TRBV7-9, the J call TRBJ2-7, with D possibly matching TRBD2 (5 bases). The CDR3 extends over 12 amino acids. Looked up from germline, CDR1 is SEHNR and CDR2 is FQNEAQ (reference sequence). V was cut by 3 bases and J by 7 bases, with 10 bases left in between.

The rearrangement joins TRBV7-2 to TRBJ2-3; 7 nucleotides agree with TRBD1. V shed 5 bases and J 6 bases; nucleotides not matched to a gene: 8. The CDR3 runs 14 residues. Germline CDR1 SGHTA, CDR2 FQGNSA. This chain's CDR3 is CASSPHRGYDTQYF. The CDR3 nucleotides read TGTGCCAGCAGCCCACACAGGGGTTACGATACGCAGTATTTT.

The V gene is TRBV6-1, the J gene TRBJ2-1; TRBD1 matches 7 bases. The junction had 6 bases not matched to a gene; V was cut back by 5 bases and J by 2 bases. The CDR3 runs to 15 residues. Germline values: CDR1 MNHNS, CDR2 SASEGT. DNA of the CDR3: TGTGCCAGCAGTTTCGACAGGGCCGCCTACAATGAGCAGTTCTTC. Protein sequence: CASSFDRAAYNEQFF.